What follows describes a single TCR beta chain. The sample is drawn from a study of T cells in Graves' hyperthyroidism and ophthalmopathy. From RNA transcripts, TCR beta CDR3 regions were amplified. The HTBI primer set was used in a first-round RT-PCR of the TCR CDR3. TCRdb recomputed calls from the multiplex PCR reads with MiXCR, one row per CDR3 protein. The sample holds 270,000 or so distinct CDR3 sequences; 25% to 30% are singletons and the top ten take approximately 25%. The junction had 4 bases not matched to a gene; V was cut back by 2 bases and J by 4 bases. The CDR3 spans 14 residues. The chain has TRBV12-3 or TRBV12-4 and TRBJ1-1, with 7 positions matching TRBD1. The receptor comes from a man aged 35 to 55 with Graves' hyperthyroidism that later progressed to Graves' ophthalmopathy. The sequencing input was blood. The CDR3 spells CASSLRQGATEAFF. CDR3 coding DNA: TGTGCCAGCAGTTTAAGACAGGGCGCCACTGAAGCTTTCTTT.